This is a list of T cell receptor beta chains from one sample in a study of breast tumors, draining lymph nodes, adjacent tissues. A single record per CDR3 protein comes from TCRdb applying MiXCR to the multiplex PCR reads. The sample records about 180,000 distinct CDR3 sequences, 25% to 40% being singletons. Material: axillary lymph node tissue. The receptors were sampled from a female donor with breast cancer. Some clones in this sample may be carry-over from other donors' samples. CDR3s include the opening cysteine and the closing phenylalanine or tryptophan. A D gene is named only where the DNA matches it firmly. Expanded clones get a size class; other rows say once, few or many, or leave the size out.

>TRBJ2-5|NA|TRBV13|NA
CASSRPEAWVETQYF
TGTGCCAGCAGCCGGCCGGAGGCCTGGGTGGAGACCCAGTACTTC
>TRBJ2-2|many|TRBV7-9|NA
CASSLLGALTGELFF
TGTGCCAGCAGCTTATTGGGGGCTCTCACCGGGGAGCTGTTTTTT
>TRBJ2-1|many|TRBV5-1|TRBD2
CASSPGLAGAYNEQFF
TGCGCCAGCAGCCCGGGCCTAGCGGGGGCGTACAATGAGCAGTTCTTC
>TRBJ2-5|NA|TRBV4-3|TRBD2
CASSQDHRLAGAQYF
TGCGCCAGCAGCCAAGATCATCGACTAGCGGGGGCCCAGTACTTC
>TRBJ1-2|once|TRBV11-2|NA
CASSAKQVVHTF
TGTGCCAGCAGCGCCAAACAGGTGGTCCACACCTTC
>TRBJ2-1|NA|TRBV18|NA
CASSPTGPTTYNEQFF
TGTGCCAGCTCACCAACGGGCCCAACCACCTACAATGAGCAGTTCTTC
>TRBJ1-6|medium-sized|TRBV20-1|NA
CSALSTRGGNSPLHF
TGCAGTGCTCTGTCAACCCGTGGGGGTAATTCACCCCTCCACTTT
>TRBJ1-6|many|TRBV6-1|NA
CASRDSSPLHF
TGTGCCAGCAGGGACAGCTCACCCCTCCACTTT
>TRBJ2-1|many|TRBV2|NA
CASNGELGTDDEQFF
TGTGCCAGCAACGGAGAACTCGGGACCGATGATGAGCAGTTCTTC
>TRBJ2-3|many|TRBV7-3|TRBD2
CASSLRGAGDGTDTQYF
TGTGCCAGCAGCTTAAGAGGAGCGGGAGATGGCACAGATACGCAGTATTTT
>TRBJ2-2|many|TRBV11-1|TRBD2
CASSLAPGSGRIPGELFF
TGTGCCAGCAGCTTAGCGCCAGGAAGCGGGAGGATCCCCGGGGAGCTGTTTTTT
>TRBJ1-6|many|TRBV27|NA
CASSLSGGLGSPLHF
TGTGCCAGCAGTTTATCGGGGGGCTTGGGATCACCCCTCCACTTT
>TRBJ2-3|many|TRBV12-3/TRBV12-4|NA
CASSQGFTQYF
TGTGCCAGCAGTCAGGGGTTTACGCAGTATTTT
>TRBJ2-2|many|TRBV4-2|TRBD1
CASSQGDRGRELFF
TGTGCCAGCAGCCAAGGCGACAGGGGCCGGGAGCTGTTTTTT
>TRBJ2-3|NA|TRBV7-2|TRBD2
CASSALAGETDTQYF
TGTGCCAGCAGCGCACTAGCGGGGGAAACAGATACGCAGTATTTT
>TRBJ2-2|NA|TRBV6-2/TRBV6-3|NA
CASSYSMPSPTNTGELFF
TGTGCCAGCAGTTACTCGATGCCCTCGCCTACGAACACCGGGGAGCTGTTTTTT
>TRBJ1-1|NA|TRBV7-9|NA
CASRNQARGNTEAFF
TGTGCCAGCAGAAACCAGGCGAGGGGTAACACTGAAGCTTTCTTT
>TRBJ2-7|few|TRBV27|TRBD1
CASSLGQGLTYEQYF
TGTGCCAGCAGTCTCGGACAGGGTCTAACCTACGAGCAGTACTTC
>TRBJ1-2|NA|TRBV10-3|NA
CAISDGSETMSSYTF
TGTGCCATCAGTGATGGCAGTGAGACGATGAGTAGCTACACCTTC
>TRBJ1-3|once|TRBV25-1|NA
CASSVPQSGNTIYF
TGTGCCAGCAGTGTTCCCCAGTCTGGAAACACCATATATTTT
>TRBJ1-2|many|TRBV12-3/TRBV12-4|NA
CASSFTGRGYTF
TGTGCCAGCAGTTTCACGGGGCGAGGCTACACCTTC
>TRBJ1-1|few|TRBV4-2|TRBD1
CASSTRTGEGRVEAFF
TGTGCCAGCAGCACCAGGACAGGGGAAGGGAGGGTCGAAGCTTTCTTT
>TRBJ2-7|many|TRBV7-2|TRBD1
CASSESGTASYEQYF
TGTGCCAGCAGCGAAAGTGGGACAGCTTCCTACGAGCAGTACTTC
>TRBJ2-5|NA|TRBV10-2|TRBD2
CAGSGTSGRETQYF
TGCGCCGGCAGCGGGACTAGCGGGAGAGAGACCCAGTACTTC
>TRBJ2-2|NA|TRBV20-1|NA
CSARGGPWGYTFGSGESSTGELFF
NA
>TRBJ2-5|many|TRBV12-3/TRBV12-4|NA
CASSLITGGPETQYF
TGTGCCAGCAGTTTGATTACTGGGGGGCCCGAGACCCAGTACTTC
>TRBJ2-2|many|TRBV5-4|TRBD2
CASSLVGLSPTGELFF
TGTGCCAGCAGCTTGGTGGGACTATCTCCCACCGGGGAGCTGTTTTTT
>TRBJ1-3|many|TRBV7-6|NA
CASSVQPSSGNTIYF
TGTGCCAGCAGCGTACAGCCGAGCTCTGGAAACACCATATATTTT
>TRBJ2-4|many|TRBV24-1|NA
CATSDGTVGAKNIQYF
TGTGCCACCAGTGATGGGACCGTGGGGGCCAAAAACATTCAGTACTTC
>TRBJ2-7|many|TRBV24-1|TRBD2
CATSEYPGGLNEQYF
TGTGCCACCAGTGAATATCCGGGGGGGCTGAACGAGCAGTACTTC
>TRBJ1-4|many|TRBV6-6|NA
CASSYRTAGRDEKLFF
TGTGCCAGCAGTTACCGGACAGCGGGCAGAGATGAAAAACTGTTTTTT
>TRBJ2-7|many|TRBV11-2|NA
CASSLNAVYEQYF
TGTGCCAGCAGCTTAAACGCGGTTTACGAGCAGTACTTC
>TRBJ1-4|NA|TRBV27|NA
CASSWSLSTNEKLFF
TGTGCCAGCAGTTGGTCCCTCTCAACTAATGAAAAACTGTTTTTT
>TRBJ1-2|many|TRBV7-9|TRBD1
CASSLDPDRVPTF
TGTGCCAGCAGCTTGGACCCGGACAGGGTTCCCACCTTC
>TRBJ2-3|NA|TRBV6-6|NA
CASSYDGTQYF
TGTGCCAGCAGTTACGACGGTACGCAGTATTTT
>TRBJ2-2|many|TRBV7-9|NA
CASSLSSANTGELFF
TGTGCCAGCAGCTTAAGCAGCGCGAACACCGGGGAGCTGTTTTTT